This is a list of T cell receptor beta chains from one sample in a study of T cells in Graves' hyperthyroidism and ophthalmopathy. Using its own MiXCR run on the multiplex PCR reads, TCRdb lists one record per CDR3 protein. The data show hundreds of thousands of distinct CDR3 sequences, roughly 15% seen once. Sequenced sample: blood. The receptor source for this set is a woman between 45 and 60 years old with Graves' ophthalmopathy. Each CDR3 is given without its conserved first and last residue. Some rows mark clone size as missing; the rest say once, few, many or name a class of expanded clone.

>TRBV6-2/TRBV6-3|-
ASVGGPANYEQY
>TRBV28|-
ASSETGGPGNTIY
>TRBV7-6|many
ASSRRPGLAGPSGANVLT
>TRBV20-1|many
SVAGGPRETQY
>TRBV7-9|many
ASSPDRGFNSPLH
>TRBV12-3/TRBV12-4|few
ASSPGLEQF
>TRBV6-2/TRBV6-3|many
ASSSTRTAAFYGYT
>TRBV12-3/TRBV12-4|many
ASSLQDTGWGTEAF
>TRBV18|many
ASSQDEQF
>TRBV19|many
ASSPMTGANTEAF
>TRBV4-3|many
ASSQTSNRLSEQY
>TRBV6-1|-
ASSRRPRESVWNEQF
>TRBV10-3|once
AINPGIGYEQY
>TRBV19|few
ASSIAVTSGWTLPTGELF
>TRBV28|-
ASSFTHRGYQPQH
>TRBV3-1|many
ASSQPRRGPSNTGELF
>TRBV28|few
ASSARRFQREAF
>TRBV5-1|many
ASSRMPTGTGDNEQF
>TRBV10-3|-
AITRGTSGSLSYEQY
>TRBV24-1|many
ATSDPGYRDYNEQF
>TRBV15|few
ATSKDRWGYT
>TRBV27|-
ASSDLTGSSYNSPLH
>TRBV29-1|-
SVASRGEKLF
>TRBV20-1|many
SANWDSFSGYT
>TRBV5-1|many
ASGRDSSYNEQF
>TRBV18|many
ASSPGLLNTDTQY
>TRBV6-5|few
ASSYSRQGPFQY